The 29 T cell receptor beta chains reported below all come from one sample, sequenced in a study of patients and donors after allogeneic stem cell transplantation (TCRdb year 2020). The library relied on RT-PCR. Sequencer: NextSeq 550. TCRdb reran the public reads through fastp at Q25 and MiXCR, keeping productive beta chains. CDR3 protein sequences are deduplicated, and each keeps its most common genes and DNA. The sample contains about a million distinct CDR3 sequences, more than 15% of them found a single time. The leading ten clones occupy around 6% of the sample. Source material: blood, either unsorted or a sorted T cell fraction (not recorded which). These receptor sequences come from a human donor who was either an allogeneic HSCT recipient or a stem cell or donor lymphocyte infusion donor (not recorded which). It is not recorded whose cells these are; they may come from a transplant donor.

This clonotype was recorded a few times. The chain joins TRBV28 to TRBJ2-7; no reliable D call. With 5 bases removed from V and 3 bases from J, the gap between germline ends came to 23 bases. Germline CDR1 MDHEN, CDR2 SYDVKM. The CDR3 sequence is 17 residues long. CDR3 in amino acids: CASSRPGQFLTFYEQYF. In DNA form, the CDR3 reads TGTGCCAGCAGTAGACCCGGTCAGTTTCTCACCTTCTACGAGCAGTACTTC. The variable domain in full, with the rest retrieved from reference TRBV28 and TRBJ2-7, is DVKVTQSSRYLVKRTGEKVFLECVQDMDHENMFWYRQDPGLGLRLIYFSYDVKMKEKGDIPEGYSVSREKKERFSLILESASTNQTSMYLCASSRPGQFLTFYEQYFGPGTRLTVT.

Many counts were recorded for this clonotype. This rearrangement joins TRBV20-1 to TRBJ2-1; 10 bases are a match to TRBD2. Germline loops: CDR1 DFQATT, CDR2 SNEGSKA (reference sequence). The trim removed 2 bases at V and 3 bases at J, leaving 4 bases unmatched. This CDR3 has 15 residues. CDR3 residues: CSARNPSGSYNEQFF. CDR3 DNA: TGCAGTGCTAGAAACCCTAGCGGGAGCTACAATGAGCAGTTCTTC.

The chain recombines TRBV12-3 or TRBV12-4 with TRBJ1-5, with unresolved D. V lost 2 bases and J 6 bases, leaving 20 bases between the germline ends. This CDR3 is built from 17 residues. The CDR3 DNA sequence: TGTGCCAGCAGTTTATTTCGACCGACACGATATCCTCAGCCCCAGCATTTT. It yields the protein CASSLFRPTRYPQPQHF.

This clonotype occurred a few times. The V and J genes are TRBV27 and TRBJ2-7; no reliable D call. This CDR3 is built from 11 residues. V was cut by 4 bases and J by 4 bases, with 5 bases left in between. Per germline, CDR1 MNHEY and CDR2 SMNVEV (reference sequence). The CDR3 coding sequence is TGTGCCAGCAGTTCCAAATACGAGCAGTACTTC. Its translation is CASSSKYEQYF.

A remark on this clonotype: Being one base from a much bigger clone, this may be a read error. The J gene is TRBJ2-1, the V gene TRBV5-1; 10 positions match TRBD2. In germline, CDR1 is SGHRS, CDR2 YFSETQ. CDR3 length equals 16 residues. In nucleotides, the CDR3 is TGCGCCGGCAGCTTGGAAGGTAGCGGGAGGACGGGTGAGCAGTTCTTC. It yields the protein CAGSLEGSGRTGEQFF.

This clonotype was picked up a small number of times. This sequence joins TRBV12-3 or TRBV12-4 and TRBJ1-2; D might be TRBD1 (5 bases). V was shortened by 5 bases and J by 4 bases, with 14 bases between the two germline ends. The CDR3 runs to 14 residues. The CDR3 nucleotides are TGTGCCAGCAGTCAATATACAGGCCTCTATGGCTACACCTTC. It translates to CASSQYTGLYGYTF.

This rearrangement joins TRBV12-3 or TRBV12-4 to TRBJ1-2; 8 bases align to TRBD1. Germline trimming cut 5 bases from V and 4 bases from J; bases unmatched to any gene: 9. This CDR3 is built from 15 residues. This chain's CDR3 is CASSVHLQGGYGYTF. The CDR3 DNA reads TGTGCCAGCAGTGTCCACCTACAGGGGGGCTATGGCTACACCTTC.

The gene calls are TRBV7-8 and TRBJ1-1; D might be TRBD1 (6 bases). The CDR3 has 15 amino acids. From germline, CDR1 is SGHVS and CDR2 FQNEAQ. Trimming cost V 3 bases and J 4 bases, with 15 bases left between them. The CDR3 bases are TGTGCCAGCAGCTTGTCCCCGGGGGGCTTCACTGAAGCTTTCTTT. This sequence encodes CASSLSPGGFTEAFF.

This clonotype was counted a few times. The CDR3 DNA follows: TGCGCCAGCAGCCAAGATACGGGAGCCAAGGGGTCAGGCGAGCAGTTCTTC. Protein product: CASSQDTGAKGSGEQFF. The V gene is TRBV4-3, the J gene TRBJ2-1, with D possibly TRBD2 on 6 matching bases. This CDR3 spans 17 amino acids. CDR1 LGHNA and CDR2 YSLEER come from the germline V gene. Trimming stripped 0 bases from V and 10 bases from J, with 22 bases between.

The V gene is TRBV3-1, the J gene TRBJ2-1; 9 bases match TRBD2. CDR3 length: 15 residues. Germline trimming cut 4 bases from V and 7 bases from J; bases unmatched to any gene: 8. Germline V CDR1 and CDR2: LGHDT, YNNKEL (reference sequence). CDR3 amino acids: CASSRPGLASNEQFF. The CDR3 nucleotides are TGTGCCAGCAGCCGACCGGGACTAGCAAGTAATGAGCAGTTCTTC.

In this sample, this clonotype turned up a few times. The genes are TRBV7-9 and TRBJ2-7; D not resolved. This CDR3 spans 14 amino acids. Germline CDR1 and CDR2: SEHNR and FQNEAQ (reference sequence). Trimming shortened V by 1 base and J by 1 base, and 8 bases separated the two germline ends. In nucleotides, the CDR3 is TGTGCCAGCAGCTTAGGACTCAGGTCCTACGAGCAGTACTTC. This translates into CASSLGLRSYEQYF. The whole variable domain, remainder taken from reference TRBV7-9 and TRBJ2-7, is DTGVSQNPRHKITKRGQNVTFRCDPISEHNRLYWYRQTLGQGPEFLTYFQNEAQLEKSRLLSDRFSAERPKGSFSTLEIQRTEQGDSAMYLCASSLGLRSYEQYFGPGTRLTVT.

The chain uses TRBV3-1 and TRBJ1-1; D is ambiguous. This CDR3 has 13 amino acids. Germline V gene data show CDR1 as LGHDT and CDR2 as YNNKEL (reference sequence). The V gene lost 2 bases and the J gene lost 1 base, with 5 bases spanning the gap. CDR3 region: CASSQLRNTEAFF. The CDR3 region has the DNA TGTGCCAGCAGCCAACTAAGGAACACTGAAGCTTTCTTT.

The rearrangement joins TRBV29-1 to TRBJ1-5, with D unresolved. This CDR3 has 13 amino acids. V dropped 0 bases and J dropped 5 bases, with 8 bases sitting between them. Germline CDR1 reads SQVTM; CDR2 reads ANQGSEA. In nucleotides, the CDR3 is TGCAGCGTTGAAGATCGGGAGGATCAGCCCCAGCATTTT. It codes for CSVEDREDQPQHF.

The chain recombines TRBV7-9 with TRBJ1-2; 9 bases match TRBD1. V was clipped by 2 bases and J by 5 bases; unmatched bases: 6. Germline V CDR1 and CDR2: SEHNR, FQNEAQ (reference sequence). This CDR3 has 15 amino acids. The CDR3 nucleotides read TGTGCCAGCAGCTTAACCGGGACAGGGTTATATGGCTACACCTTC. This gives the protein CASSLTGTGLYGYTF.

This chain uses TRBV19 with TRBJ1-1; 9 bases are a match to TRBD1. Germline CDR1 LNHDA, CDR2 SQIVND (reference sequence). Trimming took 11 bases from V and 5 from J; bases not matched to a gene: 9. CDR3 length equals 13 residues. As DNA, the CDR3 is TGTGCCTCCCAGGACAGGGGCGCTACTGAAGCTTTCTTT. Translation: CASQDRGATEAFF.

The chain combines TRBV12-3 or TRBV12-4 with TRBJ2-2; D is perhaps TRBD1 (6 bases). The V end lost 7 bases, the J end lost 4 bases, and 13 bases lay between the germline ends. The CDR3 has 14 amino acids. The CDR3 here is CASTEGQSTGELFF. CDR3 sequence (DNA): TGTGCCAGCACCGAAGGACAGAGCACCGGGGAGCTGTTTTTT.

This rearrangement joins TRBV18 to TRBJ1-5; D is unresolved. This CDR3 is 16 amino acids long. Germline CDR1 KGHSH, CDR2 LQKENI. The germline V and J ends were trimmed by 2 bases and 5 bases, with 16 bases remaining between them. The CDR3 sequence is CASSPRKGNDHQPQHF. The CDR3 bases are TGTGCCAGCTCACCAAGGAAGGGAAATGATCATCAGCCCCAGCATTTT.

There are a few counts of this clonotype. The V gene is TRBV10-3, the J gene TRBJ1-4; D ambiguous. V gave up 0 bases and J gave up 6 bases, with 2 bases separating them. Per the germline V gene, CDR1 is ENHRY and CDR2 is SYGVKD. The CDR3 runs 12 residues. CDR3 sequence: CAISESDEKLFF. The CDR3 bases are TGTGCCATCAGTGAGTCTGATGAAAAACTGTTTTTT.

The table lists this clonotype with a few counts. The V call is TRBV7-9, the J call TRBJ2-3, with D maybe TRBD1 (6 bases). CDR3 length equals 15 residues. Per germline, CDR1 SEHNR and CDR2 FQNEAQ (reference sequence). Trimming took 5 bases from V and 4 from J, leaving 16 bases between them. The DNA for the CDR3 is TGTGCCAGCAGCAAAACAGGGAAGGGGTCAGATACGCAGTATTTT. Protein product: CASSKTGKGSDTQYF.

The chain couples TRBV19 to TRBJ1-6, with D possibly TRBD1 on 5 matching bases. The CDR3 has 14 amino acids. CDR1 is LNHDA, CDR2 SQIVND, per germline (reference sequence). The V gene lost 2 bases and the J gene lost 7 bases, with 9 bases spanning the gap. The CDR3 DNA follows: TGTGCCAGTAGTATACCAGGGAGCAATTCACCCCTCCACTTT. Protein sequence: CASSIPGSNSPLHF.

The rearrangement joins TRBV11-2 to TRBJ2-7, with 7 positions matching TRBD1. The CDR3 length is 13 residues. V was clipped by 6 bases and J by 4 bases; unmatched bases: 6. Germline V lookup: CDR1 SGHAT, CDR2 FQNNGV. For the CDR3, the DNA is TGTGCCAGCAGAAGGGACAGTGTTTACGAGCAGTACTTC. It specifies CASRRDSVYEQYF.

This chain joins TRBV24-1 and TRBJ2-2; tentatively, D is TRBD1 (6 bases). The CDR3 is 17 residues long. The V end lost 3 bases, the J end lost 9 bases, and 22 bases lay between the germline ends. Germline values: CDR1 KGHDR, CDR2 SFDVKD. The CDR3 loop is CATSDGDTTYPVRELFF. CDR3 DNA: TGTGCCACCAGTGATGGGGACACCACCTACCCGGTGCGGGAGCTGTTTTTT.

J is TRBJ2-1 and V is TRBV6-1, with TRBD2 matching over 11 bases. V was clipped by 8 bases and J by 5 bases; unmatched bases: 14. This CDR3 has 17 residues. Per germline, CDR1 MNHNS and CDR2 SASEGT. The CDR3 here is CASGRVVAGGPNNEQFF. The CDR3 DNA reads as TGTGCCAGCGGGAGGGTAGTAGCGGGGGGGCCTAACAATGAGCAGTTCTTC.

This clonotype appeared a few times. This chain links TRBV5-1 with TRBJ2-1; TRBD2 matches 8 bases. The CDR3 covers 12 residues. CDR1 and CDR2 from the germline V gene are SGHRS and YFSETQ. Losses at the gene ends were 4 bases for V and 9 bases for J; bases not matched to a gene: 3. This chain's CDR3 is CASSQTSGEQFF. CDR3 DNA: TGCGCCAGCAGCCAAACTAGCGGTGAGCAGTTCTTC.

The chain recombines TRBV6-2 or TRBV6-3 with TRBJ2-2, with 9 bases identical to TRBD2. This CDR3 has 15 residues. Germline CDR1 MNHEY, CDR2 SVGEGT. With V trimmed by 2 bases and J by 6 bases, 4 bases remained unmatched. CDR3 residues: CASSYLAGSAGELFF. CDR3 bases: TGTGCCAGCAGTTACCTAGCGGGGTCAGCCGGGGAGCTGTTTTTT.

A few counts support this clonotype. The chain links TRBV12-3 or TRBV12-4 to TRBJ1-2; D is perhaps TRBD1 (5 bases). The CDR3 sequence is 12 residues long. V dropped 7 bases and J dropped 4 bases, with 10 bases sitting between them. The CDR3 DNA reads as TGTGCCAGCACCATAGGGGTCTATGGCTACACCTTC. Its protein product is CASTIGVYGYTF.

This clonotype has at least ten counts. J is TRBJ2-1 and V is TRBV12-3 or TRBV12-4, with 9 bases aligning to TRBD2. V shed 1 base, J shed 10 bases, and the junction held 11 bases outside the gene matches. This CDR3 has 16 residues. The CDR3 is CASSLVRPSGTGEQFF. In nucleotides, the CDR3 is TGTGCCAGCAGTTTAGTGCGGCCTAGCGGGACTGGAGAGCAGTTCTTC.

The V and J genes are TRBV7-2 and TRBJ2-7; D possibly uses TRBD1 or TRBD2 (5 bases each). The CDR3 contains 16 residues. V gave up 1 base and J gave up 0 bases, with 13 bases separating them. The V gene's germline CDR1 is SGHTA and CDR2 FQGNSA. This CDR3 is CASSLDPGRTSYEQYF. The CDR3 nucleotides are TGTGCCAGCAGCTTAGATCCGGGACGGACCTCCTACGAGCAGTACTTC. Complete variable domain (other parts from reference TRBV7-2 and TRBJ2-7): GAGVSQSPSNKVTEKGKDVELRCDPISGHTALYWYRQSLGQGLEFLIYFQGNSAPDKSGLPSDRFSAERTGGSVSTLTIQRTQQEDSAVYLCASSLDPGRTSYEQYFGPGTRLTVT.

This clonotype was seen a few times. V is TRBV7-9 and J is TRBJ1-1; possibly TRBD1 for D (5 bases). This CDR3 region has 14 residues. Germline V gene lookup returns CDR1 SEHNR and CDR2 FQNEAQ (reference sequence). The V gene lost 5 bases and the J gene lost 2 bases, with 12 bases spanning the gap. The CDR3 reads CASSGRRGNTEAFF. The CDR3 nucleotides are TGTGCCAGCAGCGGTCGTAGGGGTAACACTGAAGCTTTCTTT.